This T cell receptor gamma chain was documented in a study of γδ T cells in repeated Plasmodium falciparum infection. Gammadelta T cells were flow-sorted from PBMC into Vgamma9/Vdelta2+ and Vdelta2-negative populations for bulk analysis. In regard to this clone: What it binds is not known. This DNA's translation differs at residue 6 from TCRdb's protein, which comes from a much larger clone; a read error is likely, and the protein shown is translated from the DNA.

TCRdb re-called the multiplex PCR reads using CATT. Altogether 28,000 or so gamma-chain clones are present, 1.4% being singletons, with the ten largest covering less than 20%. V gave up 2 bases and J gave up 3 bases; unmatched junction bases: 22. The CDR3 consists of 19 residues. Germline V gene sequence: CDR1 EGSTGY, CDR2 YDSYTSSV. General observations from the study: Malian children's Vdelta2-negative repertoires appeared more expanded and less diverse than Australians'. In Vdelta2-negative, largely Vdelta1+, gammadelta repertoires, repeated controlled infections appeared to drive clonal selection waves.

The rearrangement uses TRGV4 and TRGJ1 or TRGJ2. TCRdb does not report a J gene; here it was assigned by matching the DNA to germline references. The sequence was obtained from a pool of human donors (malaria-infected and uninfected, not separated). Material: gamma-delta T cells from blood. CDR3 DNA sequence: TGTGCCACCTGGGATGAACTAGAGTGGATGCACGATTCTTATTATAAGAAACTCTTT. Its protein product is CATWDELEWMHDSYYKKLF.